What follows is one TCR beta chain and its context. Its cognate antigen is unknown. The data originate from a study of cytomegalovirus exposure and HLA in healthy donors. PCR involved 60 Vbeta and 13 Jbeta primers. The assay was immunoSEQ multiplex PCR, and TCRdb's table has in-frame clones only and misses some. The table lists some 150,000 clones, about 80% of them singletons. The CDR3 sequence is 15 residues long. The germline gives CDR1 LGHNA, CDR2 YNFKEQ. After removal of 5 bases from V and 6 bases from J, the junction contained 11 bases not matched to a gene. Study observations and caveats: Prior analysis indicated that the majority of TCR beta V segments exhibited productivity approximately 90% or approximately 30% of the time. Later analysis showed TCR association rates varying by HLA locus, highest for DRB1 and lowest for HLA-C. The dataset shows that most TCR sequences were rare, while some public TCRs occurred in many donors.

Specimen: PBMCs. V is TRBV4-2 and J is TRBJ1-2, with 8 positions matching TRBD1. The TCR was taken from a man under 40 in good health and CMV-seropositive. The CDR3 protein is CASSAGQGPADGYTF. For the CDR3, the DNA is TGTGCCAGCAGCGCTGGACAGGGCCCGGCTGATGGCTACACCTTC.